This TCR beta chain was recorded in a study of cytomegalovirus exposure and HLA in healthy donors (dated by TCRdb to 2016 to 2017). Background for the entire study: According to a later analysis, the approximately 120 validation repertoires were produced on the same platform as the approximately 610 repertoires of the first cohort. The aim of the study was to test whether cataloging public T cell receptors could identify signatures of past pathogen exposure. To predict cytomegalovirus infection status, the study brought together high-throughput TCR immunosequencing, statistical association of individual TCRs with disease status, and machine learning. Besides the first cohort of roughly 700 subjects, a separate validation cohort made up of roughly 120 different subjects was used.

Results and caveats for the whole study, not just this receptor: A later analysis had no HLA typing for the validation cohort, so co-occurrence there was scored across all 120 repertoires. Cytomegalovirus status was reported to be diagnosed by the classifier with high specificity and sensitivity in both the original and validation cohorts. In the study, around 160 TCR beta chains were listed as associated with cytomegalovirus. The authors suggested that the approach could potentially be extended to other disease states and immunological phenotypes. Across donors, most TCR sequences were observed very rarely, whereas some public TCRs were present in many individuals. In vitro tests confirmed that three of the cytomegalovirus-associated TCR beta chains recognize cytomegalovirus antigens. Of the cluster scores, 90% to 95% were above 0 in a later analysis, which found that TCRs clustered in the first cohort also tended to co-occur in the 120 validation repertoires.

As for this clone: Its antigen remains undetermined. Per-base qualities were not stored, and no clone one base away is much larger.

The library was prepared using the immunoSEQ multiplex PCR assay. As for how the authors treated the data: To diagnose cytomegalovirus status from the catalog of TCR beta chain sequences, a statistical classification framework was built. The table was pulled from immuneACCESS by TCRdb, which kept in-frame rearrangements only. Such tables lose some clones; where checked, under half of the loss comes from unresolved V genes, and the rest has no known cause. The DNA gave D and trimming, while V, J and clone size come from that table. The sample profile shows about 150,000 clones; roughly nine tenths of them were found once. In total, the top ten clones hold approximately 0.7% of the sample. Relative to germline, V is 3 bases shorter and J is 2 bases shorter, with 11 bases between their ends. CDR1 and CDR2 are drawn from the germline V gene (reference sequence): GTSNPN, SVGIG. The CDR3 runs 14 amino acids, cysteine and phenylalanine included. The kept DNA is CDR3 alone, 42 bases in frame from the first base.

The donors were included in the validation cohort of roughly 120 subjects, a group kept apart from the roughly 700-subject first cohort. The sequenced material came from PBMCs. This sequence uses TRBV30 and TRBJ1-5; too little of a D gene remains to name it. This sequence originates from a man between 18 and 29 years old in good health and CMV-seronegative. Here the CDR3 is given as CAWSAAVRNQPQHF. The nucleotide sequence reads as follows: TGTGCCTGGAGCGCCGCAGTCCGCAATCAGCCCCAGCATTTT.